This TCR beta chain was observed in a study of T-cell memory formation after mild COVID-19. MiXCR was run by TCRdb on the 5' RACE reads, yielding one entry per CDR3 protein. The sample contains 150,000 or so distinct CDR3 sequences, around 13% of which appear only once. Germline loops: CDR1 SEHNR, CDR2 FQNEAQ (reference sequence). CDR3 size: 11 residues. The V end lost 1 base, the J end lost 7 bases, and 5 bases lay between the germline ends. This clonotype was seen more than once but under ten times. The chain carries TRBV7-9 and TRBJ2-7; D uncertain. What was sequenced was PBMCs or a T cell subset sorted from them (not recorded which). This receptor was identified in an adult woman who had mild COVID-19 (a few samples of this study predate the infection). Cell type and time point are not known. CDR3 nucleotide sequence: TGTGCCAGCAGCTTAGATGGGGAGCAGTACTTC. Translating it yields CASSLDGEQYF.